This T cell receptor beta chain was documented in a study of blood T cell repertoires in COVID-19. Study-wide background: Acute and convalescent COVID-19 specimens originated in the United States, Italy and Spain. PBMCs, B-cell-depleted T cells, or T cells provided the cDNA or gDNA that made up the material.

Germline V gene sequence: CDR1 SQVTM, CDR2 ANQGSEA. The CDR3 is made up of 14 amino acids. Between the trimmed V and J ends, which lost 0 bases and 2 bases, there was a span of 9 bases. In the authors' workflow: Amplification of reference gene primers was used by the study to estimate nucleated cell counts. Assay used: immunoSEQ multiplex PCR; TCRdb lists only in-frame clones, some missing. The V and J calls and clone size are taken from that table; D and trimming were inferred from the DNA. This table holds under 250,000 clones, less than 90% found once. Input material: peripheral blood. The source of this sequence is a woman aged 65 to 85 with active or convalescent COVID-19. The chain recombines TRBV29-1 with TRBJ2-3; D call uncertain. The CDR3 sequence: CSVEENGYTDTQYF. CDR3 sequence (DNA): TGCAGCGTTGAAGAAAACGGGTACACAGATACGCAGTATTTT.